The present T cell receptor beta chain was sequenced within a study of shared clonotypes between healthy human individuals. Assay execution took place at the deep level. Original processing notes: ImmunoSEQ sequences covered only the junction and lacked quality scores; filtering therefore differed. Clones were sequenced by immunoSEQ multiplex PCR, and TCRdb holds only the in-frame ones, with some missing. That table is the source of V, J and clone size, and D and trimming were worked out from the DNA. The sample contains almost 750,000 clones, around 70% of which appear only once. Study-level findings and limits: The small donor group covered limited genetic and exposure diversity.

On this clone: Its antigen remains unidentified.

The CDR3 contains 12 residues. Germline CDR1 and CDR2: SGHRS and YFSETQ. Trimming removed 2 bases at V and 6 bases at J, with 8 bases between. The origin of this receptor is a woman in her twenties or thirties in good health. The source material was memory CD4+ T cells sorted from blood. As for subset: CD45RA-negative fraction. This chain connects TRBV5-1 to TRBJ1-2, with D possibly being TRBD1 (6 bases). CDR3 DNA sequence: TGCGCCAGCAGCTTCAGGGGTAATGGCTACACCTTC. It encodes CASSFRGNGYTF.